The 19 T cell receptor beta chains in this list originate from one sample, sequenced in a study of tissue T cells after allogeneic stem cell transplantation. TCRdb's copy holds only in-frame clones and misses some; the assay was immunoSEQ multiplex PCR. The repertoire holds fewer than 6,500 clones, with less than 70% as singletons. The sample here was tissue from the stomach, taken at autopsy. The receptors here all came from a woman aged 18 to 49 with breast cancer.

As to this clone: The same CDR3 also results from other DNA sequences found in this sample. The V gene is TRBV12-3 or TRBV12-4, the J gene TRBJ1-5, with no clear D. V lost 2 bases and J 6 bases, leaving 8 bases between the germline ends. CDR3 length equals 13 residues. The CDR3 region has the DNA TGTGCCAGCAGTTTAATCGAGGGTCAGCCCCAGCATTTT. It encodes CASSLIEGQPQHF.

This chain uses TRBV9 with TRBJ1-4, with 7 bases lining up with TRBD1. V gave up 0 bases and J gave up 4 bases; unmatched junction bases: 9. CDR1 is SGDLS, CDR2 YYNGEE, per germline. The CDR3 has 17 amino acids. The CDR3 sequence: CASSVGGGGTNNEKLFF. CDR3 coding DNA: TGTGCCAGCAGCGTAGGAGGAGGGGGCACAAATAATGAAAAACTGTTTTTT.

The chain recombines TRBV11-1 with TRBJ2-7, with D unclear. Germline V CDR1 and CDR2: SGHAT, FQDESV (reference sequence). This CDR3 has 16 residues. V was shortened by 4 bases and J by 4 bases, with 20 bases between the two germline ends. The CDR3 DNA is TGTGCCAGCAGCTCCCTACGCCGCGGAATTGCTTACGAGCAGTACTTC. This sequence encodes CASSSLRRGIAYEQYF.

In regard to this clone: Compared with germline, one end of the junction differs, possibly owing to a read error. The chain combines TRBV27 with TRBJ2-5, with D possibly matching TRBD2 (5 bases). Germline CDR1 and CDR2: MNHEY and SMNVEV (reference sequence). This CDR3 has 13 residues. CDR3 DNA: TGTGCCAGCAGCTACGGGAACCAAAAGACCCAGTACTTC. It codes for CASSYGNQKTQYF.

The V call is TRBV6-5, the J call TRBJ1-6; a possible D gene is TRBD1 (6 bases). The V gene's germline CDR1 is MNHEY and CDR2 SVGAGI. CDR3 size: 15 residues. V was cut by 2 bases and J by 10 bases, with 15 bases left in between. The CDR3 sequence is CASSYVAEQGSPLHF. CDR3 DNA: TGTGCCAGCAGTTACGTCGCAGAGCAGGGGTCACCCCTCCACTTT.

Of note for this clone: At one end, the junction sequence differs from germline, possibly due to a read error. This chain connects TRBV27 to TRBJ1-1; the match to TRBD1 covers 11 bases. In germline, CDR1 is MNHEY, CDR2 SMNVEV (reference sequence). CDR3 size: 18 residues. CDR3 nucleotide sequence: TGTGCCGGCAGCCTAACCCGAGGGCGGGGGACAGGGGGCACTGAAGCTTTCTTT. Residues: CAGSLTRGRGTGGTEAFF.

This chain uses TRBV3-1 (or the pseudogene TRBV3-2) with TRBJ2-7, with 12 bases aligning to TRBD1. Germline values: CDR1 LGHDT, CDR2 YNNKEL (reference sequence). With V trimmed by 4 bases and J by 5 bases, 6 bases remained unmatched. The CDR3 runs 15 residues. The CDR3 reads CASSPLGTGGHEQYF. For the CDR3, the DNA is TGTGCCAGCAGCCCCCTCGGGACAGGGGGCCACGAGCAGTACTTC.

The chain combines TRBV4-1 with TRBJ2-5, with D perhaps matching TRBD2 (5 bases). Germline V gene sequence: CDR1 MGHRA, CDR2 YSYEKL. Trimming took 3 bases from V and 5 from J, leaving 22 bases between them. The CDR3 spans 17 residues. The CDR3 here is CASSHAVGRTARETQYF. CDR3 bases: TGCGCCAGCAGCCATGCAGTGGGTAGGACTGCCCGTGAGACCCAGTACTTC.

This clone has a handful of counts. The chain carries TRBV7-2 and TRBJ2-7; 8 bases map to TRBD2. CDR3 size: 16 residues. Losses at the gene ends were 5 bases for V and 6 bases for J; bases not matched to a gene: 15. In germline, CDR1 is SGHTA, CDR2 FQGNSA. DNA for the CDR3: TGTGCCAGCAGCGGCCGGGGCGCGGGAGGTTCCGCCGAGCAGTACTTC. Protein sequence: CASSGRGAGGSAEQYF. The whole variable domain, remainder taken from reference TRBV7-2 and TRBJ2-7, is GAGVSQSPSNKVTEKGKDVELRCDPISGHTALYWYRQSLGQGLEFLIYFQGNSAPDKSGLPSDRFSAERTGGSVSTLTIQRTQQEDSAVYLCASSGRGAGGSAEQYFGPGTRLTVT.

This chain connects TRBV4-3 to TRBJ2-1, with 12 bases identical to TRBD2. Germline-derived CDR1 and CDR2 are LGHNA and YSLEER. The CDR3 consists of 15 residues. With V trimmed by 5 bases and J by 6 bases, 5 bases remained unmatched. The CDR3 here is CASSYRLAGANEQFF. DNA of the CDR3: TGCGCCAGCAGCTACCGACTAGCGGGAGCCAATGAGCAGTTCTTC.

The genes are TRBV7-9 and TRBJ1-3; tentatively, D is TRBD1 (5 bases). This CDR3 spans 17 amino acids. V was trimmed by 2 bases and J by 0 bases, leaving 14 bases between them. Per germline, CDR1 SEHNR and CDR2 FQNEAQ (reference sequence). The DNA for the CDR3 is TGTGCCAGCAGCTTAAGGGGAACTCCTCTCTCTGGAAACACCATATATTTT. Its protein product is CASSLRGTPLSGNTIYF.

CDR3 amino acids: CASSQGYGNTIYF. DNA for the CDR3: TGTGCCAGCAGTCAGGGGTACGGAAACACCATATATTTT. This sequence joins TRBV28 and TRBJ1-3, with a possible D match to TRBD1 (6 bases). The V end was cut by 5 bases, the J end by 4 bases, with 9 bases between. CDR1 is MDHEN and CDR2 is SYDVKM in the germline V gene. This CDR3 spans 13 amino acids.

This clone was found a few times. The V call is TRBV2, the J call TRBJ1-1; a possible D gene is TRBD1 (5 bases). Trimming stripped 4 bases from V and 3 bases from J, with 9 bases between. Germline V CDR1 and CDR2: SNHLY, FYNNEI. This CDR3 contains 13 residues. The DNA for the CDR3 is TGTGCCAGCAGTGTATCCAGGGACACTGAAGCTTTCTTT. It yields the protein CASSVSRDTEAFF.

The chain recombines TRBV7-6 with TRBJ2-7; D is ambiguous. CDR1 and CDR2 (germline): SGHVS, FNYEAQ. CDR3 length: 10 residues. The V end was cut by 4 bases, the J end by 12 bases, with 10 bases between. The CDR3 sequence: CASSSGWLYF. Written as DNA, the CDR3 is TGTGCCAGCAGCTCCGGGTGGCTGTACTTC.

V and J are TRBV7-2 and TRBJ1-5; D is unresolved. Trimming stripped 3 bases from V and 4 bases from J, with 7 bases between. CDR3 size: 13 residues. Germline-derived CDR1 and CDR2 are SGHTA and FQGNSA. The CDR3 region is CASSFPGNQPQHF. Written as DNA, the CDR3 is TGTGCCAGCAGCTTCCCGGGAAATCAGCCCCAGCATTTT. Using reference TRBV7-2 and TRBJ1-5 for the parts outside the CDR3, the full variable domain is GAGVSQSPSNKVTEKGKDVELRCDPISGHTALYWYRQSLGQGLEFLIYFQGNSAPDKSGLPSDRFSAERTGGSVSTLTIQRTQQEDSAVYLCASSFPGNQPQHFGDGTRLSIL.

The rearrangement uses TRBV5-4 and TRBJ2-2, with 7 bases lining up with TRBD1. V lost 4 bases and J lost 1; bases outside the gene matches: 10. Germline CDR1 and CDR2: SGHNT and YYREEE (reference sequence). The CDR3 totals 17 residues. CDR3 amino acids: CASSPFPRQGNTGELFF. Here the CDR3 DNA reads TGTGCCAGCAGCCCATTTCCCCGACAGGGGAACACCGGGGAGCTGTTTTTT.

A single count supports this clone. The chain recombines TRBV12-3 or TRBV12-4 with TRBJ2-2, with D uncertain. CDR3 length equals 13 residues. Trimming pared 2 bases from V and 3 bases from J, leaving 4 bases between. Here the CDR3 DNA reads TGTGCCAGCAGTTTAAGGCACACCGGGGAGCTGTTTTTT. Translated, it gives CASSLRHTGELFF.

The sample holds a few counts of this clone. The V and J genes are TRBV19 and TRBJ2-1; unclear D gene. V was shortened by 4 bases and J by 3 bases, with 7 bases between the two germline ends. The CDR3 length is 13 residues. Germline V gene lookup returns CDR1 LNHDA and CDR2 SQIVND (reference sequence). CDR3 nucleotides: TGTGCCAGTAGTACCGGAGACTACAATGAGCAGTTCTTC. Its translation is CASSTGDYNEQFF.

In this sample, this clone is medium-sized (0.01 to 0.1%). The chain couples TRBV20-1 to TRBJ2-2, with D possibly matching TRBD2 (5 bases). Germline loops: CDR1 DFQATT, CDR2 SNEGSKA (reference sequence). This CDR3 has 14 amino acids. Trimming shortened V by 3 bases and J by 5 bases, and 13 bases separated the two germline ends. This CDR3 is CSASLATGTGELFF. The CDR3, as DNA: TGCAGTGCTAGTTTAGCCACGGGGACCGGGGAGCTGTTTTTT.